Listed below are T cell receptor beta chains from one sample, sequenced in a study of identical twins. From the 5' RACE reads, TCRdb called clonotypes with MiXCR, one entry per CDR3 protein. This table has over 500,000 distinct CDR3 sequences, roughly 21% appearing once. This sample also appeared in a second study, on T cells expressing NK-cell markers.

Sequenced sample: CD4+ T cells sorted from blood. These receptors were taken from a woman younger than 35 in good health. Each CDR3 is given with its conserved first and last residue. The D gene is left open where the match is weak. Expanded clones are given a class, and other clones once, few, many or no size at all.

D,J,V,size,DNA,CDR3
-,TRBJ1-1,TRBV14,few,TGTGCCAGCAGCCAACGGGCCCTAAACACTGAAGCTTTCTTT,CASSQRALNTEAFF
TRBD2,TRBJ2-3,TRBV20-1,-,TGCAGTGCTAGTCTGGCGGGAGGTAGGAATACGCAGTATTTT,CSASLAGGRNTQYF
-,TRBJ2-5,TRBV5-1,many,TGCGCCAGCAGCTTGGACAGGCAAGAGACCCAGTACTTC,CASSLDRQETQYF
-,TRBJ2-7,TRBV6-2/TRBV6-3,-,TGTGCCAGCAGTCCCCCTGGAGACGAGCAGTACTTC,CASSPPGDEQYF
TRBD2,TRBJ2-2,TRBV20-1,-,TGCAGTGCTAGAGTTAGCGGGGGGGCCGAAGGGTTCGGGGAGCTGTTTTTT,CSARVSGGAEGFGELFF
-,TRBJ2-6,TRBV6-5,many,TGTGCCAGCAGTCACAGGGTGTCTGGGGCCAACGTCCTGACTTTC,CASSHRVSGANVLTF
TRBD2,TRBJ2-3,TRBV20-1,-,TGCTGTGCTAGAGTTCCAGCGGGAGGGAGCACAGATACGCAGTATTTT,CCARVPAGGSTDTQYF
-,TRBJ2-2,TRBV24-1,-,TGTGCCACCGGGGGGAGAAACGGGGAGCTGTTTTTT,CATGGRNGELFF
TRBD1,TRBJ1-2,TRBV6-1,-,TGTGCCAGCAGCCCCCGGGACAGGGAATATGGCTACACCTTC,CASSPRDREYGYTF
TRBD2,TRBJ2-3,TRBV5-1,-,TGCGCCAGCATGTTCGGCGCTAGCGGGGTAGATACGCAGTATTTT,CASMFGASGVDTQYF
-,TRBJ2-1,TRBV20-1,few,TGCAGTGCTAGAGTCCCGTCCTCTAGCTACAATGAGCAGTTCTTC,CSARVPSSSYNEQFF
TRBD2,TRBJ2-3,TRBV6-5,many,TGTGCCAGCAGTTACCGGGGGGGGGGCACAGATACGCAGTATTTT,CASSYRGGGTDTQYF
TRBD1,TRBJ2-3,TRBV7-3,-,TGTGCCAGCAGCTCATCCGGGACAGGACGAGATACGCAGTATTTT,CASSSSGTGRDTQYF
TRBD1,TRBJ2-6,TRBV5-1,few,TGCGCCAGCAGTCTTATGACAGGGCCCGGGGCCAACGTCCTGACTTTC,CASSLMTGPGANVLTF
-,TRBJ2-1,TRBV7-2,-,TGTGCCAGCAGCTCCCAGGCAGGTTCCTACAATGAGCAGTTCTTC,CASSSQAGSYNEQFF
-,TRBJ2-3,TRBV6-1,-,TGTGCCAGCACCCGGACAGCCAGCACAGATACGCAGTATTTT,CASTRTASTDTQYF
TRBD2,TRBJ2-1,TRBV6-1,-,TGTGCCAGCAGCTTCGCTGTGCCGCGGGGGGGCACTGAGCAGTTCTTC,CASSFAVPRGGTEQFF
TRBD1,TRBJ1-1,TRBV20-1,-,TGCAGTGCAAGAGGGGACAGGGGTATAGGTGAAGCTTTCTTT,CSARGDRGIGEAFF
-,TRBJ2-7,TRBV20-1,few,TGCAGTGCTAGAGGAGCTCAAGCTAGCGCAACCTACGAGCAGTACTTC,CSARGAQASATYEQYF
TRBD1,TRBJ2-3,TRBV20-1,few,TGCAGTGCCCAGGGACAGGGTAGGACAGATACGCAGTATTTT,CSAQGQGRTDTQYF
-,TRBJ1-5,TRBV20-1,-,TGCAGTGCTACACAGGGTAATCAGCCCCAGCATTTT,CSATQGNQPQHF
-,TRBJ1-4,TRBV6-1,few,TGTGCCAGCAGGGGGGCAGGAGAAAAACTGTTTTTT,CASRGAGEKLFF
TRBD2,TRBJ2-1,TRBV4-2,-,TGTGCCAGCCGAAAAAGCCCCTCCAGCGGGGGTGAGGTCTACAATGAGCAGTTCTTC,CASRKSPSSGGEVYNEQFF
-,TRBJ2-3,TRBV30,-,TGTGCCTGGTCAGCATTGGGGGATACGCAGTATTTT,CAWSALGDTQYF
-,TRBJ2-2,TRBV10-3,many,TGTGCCATCGGGGGAGGAGGCACCGGGGAGCTGTTTTTT,CAIGGGGTGELFF
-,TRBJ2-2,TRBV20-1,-,TGCAGTGCACCTAGGGACACCGGGGAGCTGTTTTTT,CSAPRDTGELFF
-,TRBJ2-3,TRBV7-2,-,TGTGCCAGCAGCCGAAGCCCTCCTGGCACAGATACGCAGTATTTT,CASSRSPPGTDTQYF
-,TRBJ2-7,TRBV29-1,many,TGCAGCGGTGGCAAGGGTCGCGAGCAGTACTTC,CSGGKGREQYF
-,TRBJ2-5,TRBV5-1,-,TGCGCCAGCAGCCCCGGGTCGGCAGAAGAGACCCAGTACTTC,CASSPGSAEETQYF
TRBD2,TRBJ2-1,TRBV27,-,TGTGCCAGCAGTTTAGGTTCTAGCGGGGCCAGCTCCTACAATGAGCAGTTCTTC,CASSLGSSGASSYNEQFF
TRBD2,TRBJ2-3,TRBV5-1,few,TGCGCCAGCAGCCCCGGACTAGCGAGTCATACGCAGTATTTT,CASSPGLASHTQYF
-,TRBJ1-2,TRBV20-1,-,TGCAGTGCTAGAGACCCGACAGTTCGAACCTATGGCTACACCTTC,CSARDPTVRTYGYTF
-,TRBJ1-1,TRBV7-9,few,TGTGCCAGCAAGCCTCAGGGATTCGCTGAAGCTTTCTTT,CASKPQGFAEAFF
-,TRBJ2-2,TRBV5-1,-,TGCGCCAGCAGAATCCAGGGAGGAAGCGGGGAGCTGTTTTTT,CASRIQGGSGELFF
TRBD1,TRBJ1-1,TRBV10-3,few,TGTGCCATCAGCGAGTTAGGGGGCGCGGACACTGAAGCTTTCTTT,CAISELGGADTEAFF
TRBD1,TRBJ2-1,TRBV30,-,TGTGCCTGGAGGACGGGACAGGGACATGAGCAGTTCTTC,CAWRTGQGHEQFF
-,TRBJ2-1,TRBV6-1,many,TGTGCCAGCTCCTACGATTCCTACAATGAGCAGTTCTTC,CASSYDSYNEQFF
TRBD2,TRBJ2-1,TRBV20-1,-,TGCAGTCGCCCCGGGACTAGCCGGGGTGAGCAGTTCTTC,CSRPGTSRGEQFF
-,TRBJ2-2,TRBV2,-,TGTGCCAGCAGTGCCGACACCACCGGGGAGCTGTTTTTT,CASSADTTGELFF
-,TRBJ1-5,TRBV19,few,TGTGCCAGTAGACTTGGTCTTAATCAGCCCCAGCATTTT,CASRLGLNQPQHF
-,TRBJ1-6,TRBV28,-,TGTGCCAGCAGTTTTCGTGGGGGTATGAACTCACCCCTCCACTTT,CASSFRGGMNSPLHF
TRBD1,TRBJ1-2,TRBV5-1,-,TGCGCCAGCAGCTCGGGACAGGAGAACTATGGCTACACCTTC,CASSSGQENYGYTF
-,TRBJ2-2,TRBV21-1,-,TGTGCCAGCAGCAAACGGGACTGGCTAGCGGGGACCCGCCACACCGGGGAGCTGTTTTTT,CASSKRDWLAGTRHTGELFF